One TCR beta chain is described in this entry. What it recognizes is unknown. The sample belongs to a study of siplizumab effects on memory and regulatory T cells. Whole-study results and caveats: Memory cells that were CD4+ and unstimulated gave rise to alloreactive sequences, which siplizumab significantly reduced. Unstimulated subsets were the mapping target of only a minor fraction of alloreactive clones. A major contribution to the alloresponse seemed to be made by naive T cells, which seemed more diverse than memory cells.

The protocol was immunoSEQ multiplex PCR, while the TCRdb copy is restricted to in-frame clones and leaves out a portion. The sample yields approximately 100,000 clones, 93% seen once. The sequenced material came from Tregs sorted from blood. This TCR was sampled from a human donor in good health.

The DNA of the CDR3 is TGTGCCAGCACGAGGGATAGCTATGGCTACACCTTC. Translation: CASTRDSYGYTF. The rearrangement uses TRBV19 and TRBJ1-2, with D unresolved. This CDR3 contains 12 residues. Germline assignment: CDR1 LNHDA and CDR2 SQIVND (reference sequence). V was pared by 9 bases and J by 4 bases, with 12 bases between.